This T cell receptor beta chain emerged from a study of regulatory T cells in long-lasting Graves disease. Findings of the study overall: Persistent disease favored TRBV28, TRBJ1-2 and TRBJ2-5.

TCR beta libraries were built with iRepertoire HTBI primers and Arm-PCR of CDR3 regions. TCRdb reprocessed the multiplex PCR reads with MiXCR, giving one entry per CDR3 protein. Of roughly 360,000 distinct CDR3 sequences in the sample, 23% were seen once. The CDR3 contains 16 residues. Trimming pared 5 bases from V and 0 bases from J, leaving 17 bases between. This clonotype has ten or more counts. The target antigen is unknown. This sample's time point: persistent/refractory GD, antithyroid drugs over 5 years with positive TRAb. Construction of the TCR library relied on RNA isolated from PBMCs. This chain joins TRBV12-3 or TRBV12-4 and TRBJ2-7; tentative D call: TRBD1 (6 bases). The receptor was isolated from a middle-aged woman with Graves disease. Source: peripheral blood mononuclear cells (PBMCs), taken when the disease was refractory, from a patient treated with antithyroid drugs. The CDR3 region has the DNA TGTGCCAGCAGTGTAAGGTTACAGGGACCCTCCTACGAGCAGTACTTC. Residues: CASSVRLQGPSYEQYF.